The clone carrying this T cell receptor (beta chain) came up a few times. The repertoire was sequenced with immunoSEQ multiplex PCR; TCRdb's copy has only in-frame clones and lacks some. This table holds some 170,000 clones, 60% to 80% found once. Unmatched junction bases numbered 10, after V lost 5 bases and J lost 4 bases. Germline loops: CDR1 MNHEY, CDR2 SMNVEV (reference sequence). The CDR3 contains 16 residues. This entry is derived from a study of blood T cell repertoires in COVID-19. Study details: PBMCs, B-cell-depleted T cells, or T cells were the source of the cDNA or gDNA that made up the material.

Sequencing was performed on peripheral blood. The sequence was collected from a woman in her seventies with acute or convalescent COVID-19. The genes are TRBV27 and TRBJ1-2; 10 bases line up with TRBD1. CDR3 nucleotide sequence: TGTGCCAGCAGTAAAAAAGGACAGGGGGGGACCTATGGCTACACCTTC. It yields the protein CASSKKGQGGTYGYTF.